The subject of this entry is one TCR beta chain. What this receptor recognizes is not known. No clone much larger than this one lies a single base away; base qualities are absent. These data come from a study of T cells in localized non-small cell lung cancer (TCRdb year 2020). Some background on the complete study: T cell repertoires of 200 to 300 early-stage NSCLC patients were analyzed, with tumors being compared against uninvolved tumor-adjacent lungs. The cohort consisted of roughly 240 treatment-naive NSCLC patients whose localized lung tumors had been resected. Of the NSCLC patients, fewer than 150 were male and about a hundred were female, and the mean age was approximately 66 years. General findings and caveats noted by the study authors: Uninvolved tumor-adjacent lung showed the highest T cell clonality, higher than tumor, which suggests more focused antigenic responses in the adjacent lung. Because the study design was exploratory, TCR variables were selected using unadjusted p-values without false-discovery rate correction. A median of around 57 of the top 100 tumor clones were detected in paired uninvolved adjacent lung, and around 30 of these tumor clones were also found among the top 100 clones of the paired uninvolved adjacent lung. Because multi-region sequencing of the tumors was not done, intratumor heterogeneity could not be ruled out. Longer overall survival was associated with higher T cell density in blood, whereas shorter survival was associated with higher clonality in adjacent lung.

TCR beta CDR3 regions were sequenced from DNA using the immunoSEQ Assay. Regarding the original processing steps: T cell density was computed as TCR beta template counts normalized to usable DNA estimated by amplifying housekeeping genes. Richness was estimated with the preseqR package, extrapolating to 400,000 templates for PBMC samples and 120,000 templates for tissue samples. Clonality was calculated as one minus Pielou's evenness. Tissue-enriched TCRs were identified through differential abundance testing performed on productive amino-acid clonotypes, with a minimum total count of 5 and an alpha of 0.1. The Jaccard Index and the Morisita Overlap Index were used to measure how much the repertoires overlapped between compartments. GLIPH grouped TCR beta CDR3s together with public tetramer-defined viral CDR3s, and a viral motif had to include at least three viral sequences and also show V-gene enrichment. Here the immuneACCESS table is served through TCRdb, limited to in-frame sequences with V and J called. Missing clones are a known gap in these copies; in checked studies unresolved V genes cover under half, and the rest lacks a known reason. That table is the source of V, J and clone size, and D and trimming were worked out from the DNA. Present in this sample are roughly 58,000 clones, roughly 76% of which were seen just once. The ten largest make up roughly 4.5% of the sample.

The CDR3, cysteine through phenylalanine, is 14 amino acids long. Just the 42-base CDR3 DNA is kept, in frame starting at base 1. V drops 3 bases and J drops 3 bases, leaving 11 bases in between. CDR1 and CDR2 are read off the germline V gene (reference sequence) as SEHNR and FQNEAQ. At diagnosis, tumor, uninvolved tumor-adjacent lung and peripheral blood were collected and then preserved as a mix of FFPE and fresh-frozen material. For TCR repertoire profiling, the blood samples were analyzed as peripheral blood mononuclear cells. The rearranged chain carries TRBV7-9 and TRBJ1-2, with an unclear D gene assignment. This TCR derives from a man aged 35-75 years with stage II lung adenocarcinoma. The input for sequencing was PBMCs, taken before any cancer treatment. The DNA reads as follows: TGTGCCAGCAGCTTTGGACTAGAGGACTATGGCTACACCTTC. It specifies CASSFGLEDYGYTF.